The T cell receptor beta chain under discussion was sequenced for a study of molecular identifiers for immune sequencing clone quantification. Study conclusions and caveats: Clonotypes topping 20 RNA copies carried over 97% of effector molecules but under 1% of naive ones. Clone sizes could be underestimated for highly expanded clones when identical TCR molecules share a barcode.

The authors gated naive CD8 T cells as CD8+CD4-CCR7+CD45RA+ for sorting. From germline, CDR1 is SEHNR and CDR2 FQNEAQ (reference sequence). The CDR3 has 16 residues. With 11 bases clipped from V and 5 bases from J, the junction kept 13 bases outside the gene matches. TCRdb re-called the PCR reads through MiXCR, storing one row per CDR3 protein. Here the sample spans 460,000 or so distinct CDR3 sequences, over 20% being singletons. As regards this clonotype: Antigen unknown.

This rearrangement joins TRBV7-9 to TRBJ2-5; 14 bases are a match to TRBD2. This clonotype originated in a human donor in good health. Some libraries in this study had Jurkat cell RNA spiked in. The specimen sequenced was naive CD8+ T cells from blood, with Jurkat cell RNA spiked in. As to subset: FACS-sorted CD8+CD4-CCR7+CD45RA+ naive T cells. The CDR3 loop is CASTGTSGSGGETQYF. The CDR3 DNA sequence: TGTGCCTCTACCGGGACTAGCGGGAGTGGAGGGGAGACCCAGTACTTC.